This T cell receptor beta chain is from a study of T cells in Graves' hyperthyroidism and ophthalmopathy. Study-wide results and caveats: Most expanded thyroid clonotypes above 0.001 also appeared in blood. In validation, the model predicted ophthalmopathy. These predictions came a median about 6.8 months before onset.

RNA transcripts were the template for amplifying TCR beta CDR3 regions. The TCR CDR3 was amplified in a first-round RT-PCR using the HTBI primer set. TCRdb reprocessed the multiplex PCR reads with MiXCR, giving one entry per CDR3 protein. The data hold 750,000 to 900,000 distinct CDR3 sequences, with roughly 37% observed a single time. This clonotype was picked up many times. Its target is not known. Stable Graves' hyperthyroidism meant no ophthalmopathy progression within 18 months. Not enrolled were patients with uncontrolled infection, other autoimmune disease, pregnancy or lactation. The CDR3 contains 14 residues. V was clipped by 8 bases and J by 1 base, with 12 bases between them.

The receptor was isolated from a man between 18 and 35 years old with Graves' hyperthyroidism. Sequenced input: blood. The J gene is TRBJ1-5, the V gene TRBV12-3 or TRBV12-4; D remains ambiguous. The CDR3 DNA reads TGTGCCAGCGGGCCCAGTAGGAGCAATCAGCCCCAGCATTTT. Protein product: CASGPSRSNQPQHF.